The entry that follows covers one T cell receptor (beta chain) sequence. Sequencing used immunoSEQ multiplex PCR; TCRdb keeps in-frame clones, though not all of them. The sample records 80,000 to 90,000 clones, about 85% being singletons. Germline values: CDR1 SGHVS, CDR2 FQNEAQ. The CDR3 contains 17 residues. Unmatched junction bases numbered 12, after V lost 1 base and J lost 7 bases. This sample stems from a study of blood T cell repertoires in COVID-19. Study-wide context: Sites across the United States, Italy and Spain contributed samples from acute and convalescent COVID-19.

This sequence joins TRBV7-8 and TRBJ2-1; TRBD2 matches 8 bases. This TCR came from a woman in her 70s with acute or convalescent COVID-19. The specimen was peripheral blood. The DNA of the CDR3 is TGTGCCAGCAGCTTAGTCGGGGGGGACCGTACTGGTAATGAGCAGTTCTTC. It yields the protein CASSLVGGDRTGNEQFF.